This entry lists 27 T cell receptor beta chains sequenced from one sample in a study of OX40 agonist ivuxolimab in advanced cancers. TCRdb's table, derived via immunoSEQ multiplex PCR, lists solely in-frame clones and lacks some. The sample has some 66,000 clones, about four fifths seen once; the top ten hold under 2.5%. The source material was CD4+ or CD8+ T cells sorted from blood, sampled in a trial of the OX40 agonist ivuxolimab. These receptors were collected from an adult with an advanced solid tumor such as melanoma, head and neck, liver or kidney cancer.

V usage is TRBV6-1 and J usage is TRBJ2-2; 9 bases agree with TRBD1. In germline, CDR1 is MNHNS, CDR2 SASEGT. The CDR3 sequence is 15 residues long. J lost 5 bases, V lost 5 bases, and 6 bases had no gene match. CDR3 bases: TGTGCCAGCAGTACCGGGACAGGGTGGACCGGGGAGCTGTTTTTT. Translation gives CASSTGTGWTGELFF.

J is TRBJ2-7 and V is TRBV7-2, with 9 positions matching TRBD2. This CDR3 contains 13 residues. The junction had 1 base not matched to a gene; V was cut back by 5 bases and J by 2 bases. The germline gives CDR1 SGHTA, CDR2 FQGNSA. In nucleotides, the CDR3 is TGTGCCAGCAGCCCTAGCGGGGCCTACGAGCAGTACTTC. Protein sequence: CASSPSGAYEQYF.

CDR3 in DNA: TGTGCCAGCAGCCAGCCCGCGTATGGACAGGGGGTCGCCGTTGCGAGCTACGAGCAGTACTTC. Amino acids: CASSQPAYGQGVAVASYEQYF. This chain uses TRBV13 with TRBJ2-7; 10 nucleotides match TRBD1. Germline V gene lookup returns CDR1 PRHDT and CDR2 FYEKMQ (reference sequence). V dropped 5 bases and J dropped 3; count of bases not matched to a gene: 25. This CDR3 has 21 residues.

The rearrangement uses TRBV6-5 and TRBJ2-1, with 10 bases that match TRBD2. Germline V gives CDR1 MNHEY, CDR2 SVGAGI. The CDR3 runs 14 residues. Trimming took 6 bases from V and 4 from J; bases not matched to a gene: 3. The CDR3 reads CASSASGGYNEQFF. CDR3 nucleotides: TGTGCCAGCAGCGCTAGCGGGGGTTACAATGAGCAGTTCTTC.

The rearrangement uses TRBV19 and TRBJ1-2, with TRBD1 identical over 9 bases. V trimming: 3 bases; J trimming: 6 bases; junction bases outside the gene matches: 5. Germline-derived CDR1 and CDR2 are LNHDA and SQIVND (reference sequence). This CDR3 is built from 14 residues. The CDR3 loop reads CASSMAGTGNGYTF. The CDR3 DNA is TGTGCCAGTAGTATGGCCGGGACAGGGAATGGCTACACCTTC.

V gene TRBV5-1 combines with J gene TRBJ2-1; TRBD2 is a possible D gene (5 bases). The CDR3 is 15 amino acids. Trimming left V 0 bases short and J 4 bases short, with 11 bases between. Germline V lookup: CDR1 SGHRS, CDR2 YFSETQ. The DNA for the CDR3 is TGCGCCAGCAGCTTGGCCAGCGGTAGATACAATGAGCAGTTCTTC. This codes for CASSLASGRYNEQFF.

V gene TRBV7-7 combines with J gene TRBJ2-3; TRBD2 matches at 9 bases. The germline V gene encodes CDR1 SSHAT and CDR2 FNYEAQ (reference sequence). Trimming took 5 bases from V and 5 from J; bases not matched to a gene: 8. The CDR3 contains 15 residues. CDR3 coding DNA: TGTGCCAGCAGCCTTGGACTAGCGAAGGGAGATACGCAGTATTTT. Amino acid sequence: CASSLGLAKGDTQYF.

The chain combines TRBV5-4 with TRBJ1-5; D may be TRBD1 (5 bases). Between the trimmed V and J ends, which lost 0 bases and 7 bases, there was a span of 8 bases. The CDR3 is 13 amino acids. Germline lookup yields CDR1 SGHNT and CDR2 YYREEE (reference sequence). The CDR3 loop is CASSLGRDQPQHF. CDR3 nucleotide sequence: TGTGCCAGCAGCTTGGGCAGGGACCAGCCCCAGCATTTT. Supplemented by reference TRBV5-4 and TRBJ1-5, the full variable domain reads ETGVTQSPTHLIKTRGQQVTLRCSSQSGHNTVSWYQQALGQGPQFIFQYYREEENGRGNFPPRFSGLQFPNYSSELNVNALELDDSALYLCASSLGRDQPQHFGDGTRLSIL.

The table lists this clone with a count of one. The rearrangement joins TRBV11-2 to TRBJ1-3, with D possibly matching TRBD1 (5 bases). Germline V gene lookup returns CDR1 SGHAT and CDR2 FQNNGV. The CDR3 totals 18 residues. The V end was cut by 1 base, the J end by 0 bases, with 16 bases between. CDR3 in amino acids: CASSLVGTGLSSGNTIYF. Here the CDR3 DNA reads TGTGCCAGCAGCTTAGTGGGAACAGGCCTGAGCTCTGGAAACACCATATATTTT.

The V and J genes are TRBV30 and TRBJ1-5; 7 bases line up with TRBD1. V lost 4 bases, J lost 2 bases, and 8 bases stayed unmatched. This CDR3 contains 15 residues. Germline assignment: CDR1 GTSNPN and CDR2 SVGIG (reference sequence). Here the CDR3 reads CAWTRGGSGNQPQHF. CDR3 in DNA: TGTGCCTGGACCAGGGGGGGGTCGGGCAATCAGCCCCAGCATTTT.

For the CDR3, the DNA is TGTGCCAGCAGCTTTATAGGCTTCAGAGAACCTCCCCACGAGCAGTACTTC. It encodes CASSFIGFREPPHEQYF. This chain joins TRBV28 and TRBJ2-7; no clear D. The germline V and J ends were trimmed by 6 bases and 5 bases, with 26 bases remaining between them. The CDR3 extends over 17 amino acids. Looked up from germline, CDR1 is MDHEN and CDR2 is SYDVKM.

This clone was observed a few times. This rearrangement joins TRBV19 to TRBJ1-2; D not resolved. Deletions cut 3 bases from V and 4 bases from J, with 15 bases between. CDR1 is LNHDA, CDR2 SQIVND, per germline (reference sequence). The CDR3 runs to 15 residues. CDR3 sequence reads: CASSIDQRFGYGYTF. CDR3 DNA sequence: TGTGCCAGTAGTATTGATCAGAGATTTGGCTATGGCTACACCTTC.

This clone is a singleton in its sample. The gene calls are TRBV2 and TRBJ2-5, with 7 bases that match TRBD1. The CDR3 length is 12 residues. CDR1 and CDR2 from the germline V gene are SNHLY and FYNNEI. Trimming at V came to 6 bases and at J to 5 bases, leaving 3 bases not matched to a gene. The chain's CDR3 is CASRGGAETQYF. The CDR3 DNA is TGTGCCAGCAGAGGGGGCGCGGAGACCCAGTACTTC.

The rearrangement joins TRBV25-1 to TRBJ2-7; D not certain. The CDR3 loop spans 13 amino acids. The germline V and J ends were trimmed by 4 bases and 6 bases, with 13 bases remaining between them. CDR1 and CDR2 from the germline V gene are MGHDK and SYGVNS. CDR3 in DNA: TGTGCCAGCAGTGTCTTCGGTGTTGGCGAGCAGTACTTC. This codes for CASSVFGVGEQYF.

The chain combines TRBV2 with TRBJ2-7, with 7 bases lining up with TRBD2. Germline V gene data show CDR1 as SNHLY and CDR2 as FYNNEI. This CDR3 spans 15 amino acids. J was trimmed by 6 bases and V by 8 bases; bases with no gene match: 16. The CDR3 region is CASRAGKIRGSEQYF. The CDR3 nucleotides are TGTGCCAGCCGAGCGGGGAAAATTAGGGGAAGCGAGCAGTACTTC.

The J gene is TRBJ2-3, the V gene TRBV5-1, with D unresolved. This CDR3 has 12 residues. From germline, CDR1 is SGHRS and CDR2 YFSETQ. Deletions cut 5 bases from V and 4 bases from J, with 8 bases between. As DNA, the CDR3 is TGCGCCAGCAGTCCCACTTCAGATACGCAGTATTTT. This encodes CASSPTSDTQYF.

This clone is a singleton in its sample. This chain links TRBV5-1 with TRBJ2-1; 14 bases are shared with TRBD2. The junction had 4 bases not matched to a gene; V was cut back by 1 base and J by 4 bases. The CDR3 is 17 amino acids. Germline CDR1 reads SGHRS; CDR2 reads YFSETQ. The CDR3 coding sequence is TGCGCCAGCAGCTTGATGACTAGCGGGAGGGTATACAATGAGCAGTTCTTC. Its translation: CASSLMTSGRVYNEQFF.

The V and J genes are TRBV2 and TRBJ2-5; 7 positions agree with TRBD1. The CDR3 runs 16 residues. Germline V gene data show CDR1 as SNHLY and CDR2 as FYNNEI. Losses at the gene ends were 1 base for V and 1 base for J; bases not matched to a gene: 6. For the CDR3, the DNA is TGTGCCAGCAGTGAAGGGCAGGGGGTGCCCCAAGAGACCCAGTACTTC. Encoded protein: CASSEGQGVPQETQYF.

The table lists this clone with a count of one. V gene TRBV7-9 combines with J gene TRBJ1-5; 7 nucleotides align to TRBD1. Per germline, CDR1 SEHNR and CDR2 FQNEAQ (reference sequence). The CDR3 sequence is 15 residues long. The J segment lost 2 bases and the V segment lost 5 bases, leaving 6 bases of the junction unmatched. CDR3 region: CASSPDRAGNQPQHF. CDR3 in DNA: TGTGCCAGCAGCCCAGACAGGGCCGGCAATCAGCCCCAGCATTTT. The variable domain in full, completed from reference TRBV7-9 and TRBJ1-5, reads DTGVSQNPRHKITKRGQNVTFRCDPISEHNRLYWYRQTLGQGPEFLTYFQNEAQLEKSRLLSDRFSAERPKGSFSTLEIQRTEQGDSAMYLCASSPDRAGNQPQHFGDGTRLSIL.

This chain joins TRBV7-3 and TRBJ2-1; 7 nucleotides line up with TRBD2. Trimming at V came to 0 bases and at J to 4 bases, leaving 18 bases not matched to a gene. This CDR3 contains 20 residues. Germline lookup yields CDR1 SGHTA and CDR2 FQGTGA. CDR3 sequence reads: CASSLTGSGGGRAYYNEQFF. The CDR3 coding sequence is TGTGCCAGCAGCTTAACGGGCTCCGGAGGTGGGAGGGCCTATTACAATGAGCAGTTCTTC.

This clone was detected only a few times. This CDR3 is CATSREAQGGLEQYF. CDR3 sequence (DNA): TGTGCCACCAGCAGAGAAGCACAGGGGGGGCTCGAGCAGTACTTC. The V gene is TRBV15, the J gene TRBJ2-7, with D possibly matching TRBD1 (8 bases). The germline V gene has CDR1 LNHNV and CDR2 YYDKDF (reference sequence). The ends were cut back, 0 bases at V and 6 bases at J, with 15 bases in the middle. CDR3 length equals 15 residues. Filled out from reference TRBV15 and TRBJ2-7, the complete variable domain reads DAMVIQNPRYQVTQFGKPVTLSCSQTLNHNVMYWYQQKSSQAPKLLFHYYDKDFNNEADTPDNFQSRRPNTSFCFLDIRSPGLGDTAMYLCATSREAQGGLEQYFGPGTRLTVT.

V usage is TRBV14 and J usage is TRBJ2-7, with D possibly matching TRBD2 (5 bases). Germline CDR1 reads SGHDN; CDR2 reads FVKESK. The CDR3 is 14 amino acids. V lost 5 bases to trimming and J lost 1 base, with 12 bases between them. The CDR3 DNA sequence: TGTGCCAGCAGCGAAGGACGGGGATCCTACGAGCAGTACTTC. Residues: CASSEGRGSYEQYF.

The genes are TRBV6-1 and TRBJ2-5; D call uncertain. CDR1 is MNHNS and CDR2 is SASEGT in the germline V gene. Trimming pared 0 bases from V and 3 bases from J, leaving 2 bases between. This CDR3 contains 12 residues. CDR3 DNA: TGTGCCAGCAGTGAAGCGGAAGAGACCCAGTACTTC. This encodes CASSEAEETQYF.

CDR3 residues: CASSPQAGPNEKLFF. The CDR3, as DNA: TGTGCCAGCAGCCCCCAAGCGGGCCCAAATGAAAAACTGTTTTTT. V is TRBV5-4 and J is TRBJ1-4; the D is unclear. Germline V gene data show CDR1 as SGHNT and CDR2 as YYREEE (reference sequence). CDR3 length equals 15 residues. The ends were cut back, 4 bases at V and 5 bases at J, with 15 bases in the middle. Complete variable domain (other parts from reference TRBV5-4 and TRBJ1-4): ETGVTQSPTHLIKTRGQQVTLRCSSQSGHNTVSWYQQALGQGPQFIFQYYREEENGRGNFPPRFSGLQFPNYSSELNVNALELDDSALYLCASSPQAGPNEKLFFGSGTQLSVL.

This rearrangement joins TRBV7-2 to TRBJ2-1, with D unresolved. The CDR3 loop spans 10 amino acids. CDR1 SGHTA and CDR2 FQGNSA come from the germline V gene. Trimming cost V 8 bases and J 7 bases, with 6 bases left between them. The CDR3 coding sequence is TGTGCCAGCGGGGATAATGAGCAGTTCTTC. It specifies CASGDNEQFF.

The chain carries TRBV19 and TRBJ1-4; the D gene is possibly TRBD1 (6 bases). The CDR3 is 15 residues long. Germline V CDR1 and CDR2: LNHDA, SQIVND (reference sequence). The V gene lost 7 bases and the J gene lost 4 bases, with 16 bases spanning the gap. CDR3 DNA sequence: TGTGCCAGTAACCAACCGGGACAACTTAATGAAAAACTGTTTTTT. As protein: CASNQPGQLNEKLFF.

This chain uses TRBV19 with TRBJ1-1, with D perhaps matching TRBD1 (6 bases). Germline CDR1 and CDR2: LNHDA and SQIVND (reference sequence). The length of the CDR3 is 16 residues. V was shortened by 7 bases and J by 3 bases, with 21 bases between the two germline ends. DNA of the CDR3: TGTGCCAGTACCATATCTCCACAGGGAGGGTACACTGAAGCTTTCTTT. Its translation is CASTISPQGGYTEAFF.